This T cell receptor (beta chain) was found in a study of T cell responses to AZD1222 COVID-19 vaccine. Study-level results: Reportedly, nearly half the spike-specific TCRs target unmutated variant regions. After the peak T cell response, and only then, were repertoires sampled. Vaccine-associated CD4 TCRs ranged over spike, dominating at 160-218 and 743-854.

TCRdb keeps only in-frame clones here, not all; method: immunoSEQ multiplex PCR. The table lists 100,000 or so clones, approximately 87% of them singletons. Points on this clone: Its antigen is not known.

The V and J ends lost 3 bases and 0 bases respectively, with 9 bases between them. CDR3 length equals 15 residues. Germline V lookup: CDR1 MNHNY, CDR2 SVGAGI (reference sequence). This specimen was peripheral blood, taken on day 0 of AZD1222 vaccination. This TCR came from an adult in good health. V gene TRBV6-6 combines with J gene TRBJ1-3; D is possibly TRBD1 (6 bases). The CDR3, as DNA: TGTGCCAGCAGTTATCGGACAGACTCTGGAAACACCATATATTTT. Translation: CASSYRTDSGNTIYF.